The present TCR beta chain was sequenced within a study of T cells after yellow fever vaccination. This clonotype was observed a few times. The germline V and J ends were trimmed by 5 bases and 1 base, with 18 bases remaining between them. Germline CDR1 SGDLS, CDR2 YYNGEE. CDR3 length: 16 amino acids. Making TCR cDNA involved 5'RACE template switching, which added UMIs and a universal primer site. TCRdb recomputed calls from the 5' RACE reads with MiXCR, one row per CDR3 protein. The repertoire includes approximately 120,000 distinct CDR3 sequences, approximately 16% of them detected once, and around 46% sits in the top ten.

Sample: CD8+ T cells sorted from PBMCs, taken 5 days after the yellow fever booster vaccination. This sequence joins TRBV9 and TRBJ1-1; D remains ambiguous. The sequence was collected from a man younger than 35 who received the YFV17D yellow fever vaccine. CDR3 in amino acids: CASSSPVSAGNTEAFF. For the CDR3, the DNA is TGTGCCAGCAGTTCCCCGGTATCGGCAGGGAACACTGAAGCTTTCTTT.